These T cell receptor beta chains were read from a single sample in a study of T-cell reconstitution after alpha-beta-depleted transplantation in children. One entry per CDR3 protein results from TCRdb running MiXCR on the PCR reads. The sample yields hundreds of thousands of distinct CDR3 sequences, under 15% seen once. Sequencing used PBMCs, mostly from graft donor cells, obtained 360 days after TCRalphabeta/CD19-depleted stem cell transplant. These receptors were taken from a male patient younger than 18 who had a stem cell transplant for acute myeloid leukemia, so the T cells may come from the graft donor. The CDR3 runs from the conserved cysteine through the conserved F or W. Each record gives: clone size, J gene, V gene, D gene, CDR3 protein, CDR3 DNA. The D gene is left open where the match is weak. A row's size may be missing; if present it is once, few, many or a size class.

-,TRBJ2-7,TRBV5-1,-,CASSLDTGGVWYEQYF,TGCGCCAGCAGCTTGGATACCGGGGGAGTCTGGTACGAGCAGTACTTC
-,TRBJ2-1,TRBV12-3/TRBV12-4,-,CASSYPRGSYNEQFF,TGTGCCAGCAGCTACCCGCGGGGCTCCTACAATGAGCAGTTCTTC
many,TRBJ2-3,TRBV3-1,-,CASSQDPGTFGGTDTQYF,TGTGCCAGCAGCCAAGATCCAGGGACCTTCGGGGGCACAGATACGCAGTATTTT
many,TRBJ2-3,TRBV7-2,-,CASSLASPVGDTQYF,TGTGCCAGCAGCTTAGCCTCCCCGGTTGGAGATACGCAGTATTTT
many,TRBJ2-3,TRBV20-1,-,CSALAGVTDTQYF,TGCAGTGCTCTCGCCGGGGTCACAGATACGCAGTATTTT
few,TRBJ2-1,TRBV7-9,-,CASSLIGDIYSYNEQFF,TGTGCCAGCAGCCTTATTGGGGACATCTACTCCTACAATGAGCAGTTCTTC
-,TRBJ2-7,TRBV6-5,-,CASSYEWDTAYEQYF,TGTGCCAGCAGTTACGAGTGGGACACCGCCTACGAGCAGTACTTC
-,TRBJ1-1,TRBV6-5,TRBD1,CASSFSRGRDVEGQAFF,TGTGCCAGCAGTTTCTCAAGGGGGCGCGACGTCGAAGGTCAAGCTTTCTTT
many,TRBJ2-1,TRBV4-2,-,CASSLFRESYNEQFF,TGTGCCAGCAGCCTTTTCAGGGAATCCTACAATGAGCAGTTCTTC
-,TRBJ1-5,TRBV7-6,-,CASSLGPAAPYSNQPQHF,TGTGCCAGCAGCTTGGGCCCGGCCGCTCCATATAGCAATCAGCCCCAGCATTTT
many,TRBJ2-7,TRBV2,-,CASSGEKESYYEQYF,TGTGCCAGCAGTGGGGAAAAGGAAAGCTACTACGAGCAGTACTTC
many,TRBJ2-1,TRBV10-3,-,CAISVGGIDNEQFF,TGTGCCATCAGTGTGGGGGGAATAGACAATGAGCAGTTCTTC
many,TRBJ2-2,TRBV9,-,CASSVGLLGTGELFF,TGTGCCAGCAGCGTAGGGCTATTGGGCACCGGGGAGCTGTTTTTT
-,TRBJ2-5,TRBV18,-,CASSPLRGGRETQYF,TGTGCCAGCTCACCACTAAGGGGTGGAAGAGAGACCCAGTACTTC
few,TRBJ2-7,TRBV18,TRBD1,CASSPALGQISYEQYF,TGTGCCAGCTCACCAGCACTGGGACAGATCTCCTACGAGCAGTACTTC
-,TRBJ2-7,TRBV20-1,-,CIAPRQSYEQYF,TGCATTGCCCCTAGACAGTCCTACGAGCAGTACTTC
many,TRBJ2-7,TRBV28,TRBD2,CASTNLLAGEPYEQYF,TGTGCCAGCACAAACTTGCTAGCGGGAGAACCCTACGAGCAGTACTTC
many,TRBJ2-7,TRBV18,-,CASSPQTNEQYF,TGTGCCAGCTCACCACAAACGAATGAGCAGTACTTC
few,TRBJ2-3,TRBV7-9,TRBD2,CASSLVSPSGITDTQYF,TGTGCCAGCAGCTTAGTAAGCCCTAGCGGGATCACAGATACGCAGTATTTT
few,TRBJ2-6,TRBV11-2,-,CASSLFAGSHSGANVLTF,TGTGCCAGCAGCTTGTTCGCGGGTTCCCACTCTGGGGCCAACGTCCTGACTTTC
-,TRBJ2-3,TRBV10-3,-,CAIKQDSSLSTDTQYF,TGTGCCATCAAACAAGACAGTTCTCTGAGCACAGATACGCAGTATTTT
few,TRBJ2-5,TRBV4-3,TRBD2,CASSQDTRLAGVETQYF,TGCGCCAGCAGCCAAGATACAAGACTAGCGGGAGTGGAGACCCAGTACTTC
-,TRBJ2-7,TRBV18,-,CASSPGLPGPNSYEQYF,TGTGCCAGCTCACCAGGCCTGCCAGGGCCGAACTCCTACGAGCAGTACTTC
-,TRBJ2-3,TRBV7-3,-,CASSRAGYRDTQYF,TGTGCCAGCAGCCGCGCGGGGTACAGAGATACGCAGTATTTT
-,TRBJ2-7,TRBV7-2,-,CASSQPGRVPYEQYF,TGTGCCAGCAGCCAGCCGGGACGGGTCCCTTACGAGCAGTACTTC
few,TRBJ2-7,TRBV12-3/TRBV12-4,TRBD2,CASSLAVGNEQYF,TGTGCCAGCAGTCTAGCGGTGGGGAACGAGCAGTACTTC
few,TRBJ2-3,TRBV19,TRBD1,CASTDRGRDTQYF,TGTGCCAGTACCGACAGGGGTAGAGATACGCAGTATTTT
many,TRBJ2-3,TRBV29-1,-,CSVVGLFTDTQYF,TGCAGCGTTGTGGGTCTATTCACAGATACGCAGTATTTT
few,TRBJ2-5,TRBV28,-,CASEPYRRGVMYF,TGTGCCTCCGAACCCTACCGACGCGGGGTCATGTACTTC
many,TRBJ2-1,TRBV6-5,-,CASSYSGRNTYNEQFF,TGTGCCAGCAGTTACTCTGGCAGGAATACCTACAATGAGCAGTTCTTC
few,TRBJ2-7,TRBV11-1,TRBD2,CASSFSPGTSGRYSYEQYF,TGTGCCAGCAGCTTTAGCCCAGGGACTAGCGGGAGGTACTCCTACGAGCAGTACTTC
-,TRBJ1-5,TRBV7-6,TRBD1,CASSLASGGEGNQPQHF,TGTGCCAGCAGCTTAGCTTCAGGGGGCGAGGGCAATCAGCCCCAGCATTTT
many,TRBJ1-2,TRBV7-6,TRBD1,CASSPRGQGYGYTF,TGTGCCAGCAGCCCCAGGGGGCAGGGCTATGGCTACACCTTC
few,TRBJ1-1,TRBV10-3,-,CAISGFRNMNTEAFF,TGTGCCATCAGTGGATTTAGGAACATGAACACTGAAGCTTTCTTT
few,TRBJ2-5,TRBV20-1,-,CSAREDHFGQETQYF,TGCAGTGCTAGAGAGGACCACTTCGGGCAAGAGACCCAGTACTTC
many,TRBJ2-7,TRBV28,TRBD1,CASSPTGQGQNEQYF,TGTGCCAGCAGCCCGACGGGACAGGGCCAGAACGAGCAGTACTTC
many,TRBJ2-2,TRBV7-2,-,CASSRLGQHTGELFF,TGTGCCAGCAGCCGTCTGGGGCAGCACACCGGGGAGCTGTTTTTT
-,TRBJ2-7,TRBV29-1,-,CSVEDRGPSGSYEQYF,TGCAGCGTTGAAGATCGGGGCCCTTCGGGATCCTACGAGCAGTACTTC
-,TRBJ2-5,TRBV5-1,TRBD2,CASSLVRSGRPQETQYF,TGCGCCAGCAGCTTGGTTCGTAGCGGGAGGCCTCAAGAGACCCAGTACTTC
-,TRBJ2-3,TRBV7-3,TRBD2,CASSHGTSGFHGPDTQYF,TGTGCCAGCAGTCACGGGACTAGCGGCTTCCACGGTCCAGATACGCAGTATTTT
few,TRBJ2-1,TRBV11-2,-,CASSLTSASSYNEQFF,TGTGCCAGCAGCTTGACGAGCGCGAGCTCCTACAATGAGCAGTTCTTC
-,TRBJ2-7,TRBV3-1,TRBD2,CASSQDRLLAGGYEQYF,TGTGCCAGCAGCCAAGACCGCCTACTAGCGGGAGGTTACGAGCAGTACTTC
few,TRBJ2-7,TRBV4-1,TRBD2,CASSPREGLYEQYF,TGCGCCAGCAGTCCCCGGGAGGGCCTTTACGAGCAGTACTTC
-,TRBJ2-3,TRBV4-3,TRBD2,CASSQLFSGNADTQYF,TGCGCCAGCAGCCAACTATTTAGCGGGAACGCAGATACGCAGTATTTT
-,TRBJ1-6,TRBV20-1,-,CSAPRTTGSSYNSPLHF,TGCAGTGCTCCACGTACTACAGGGAGCTCCTATAATTCACCCCTCCACTTT
few,TRBJ2-5,TRBV7-7,-,CASSLGGPRFQETQYF,TGTGCTAGCAGCTTAGGAGGGCCGAGATTCCAAGAGACCCAGTACTTC
-,TRBJ1-2,TRBV5-6,TRBD1,CASSLLGGLSADNYGYTF,TGTGCCAGCAGCTTGCTAGGGGGCCTATCGGCGGATAACTATGGCTACACCTTC
-,TRBJ2-1,TRBV5-1,-,CASSLVDWNNEQFF,TGCGCCAGCAGCTTGGTGGACTGGAACAATGAGCAGTTCTTC
-,TRBJ1-1,TRBV7-2,TRBD1,CASSFYRGPDTEAFF,TGTGCCAGCAGCTTCTACAGGGGGCCGGACACTGAAGCTTTCTTT
-,TRBJ2-5,TRBV7-3,TRBD2,CASSWASGIGETQYF,TGTGCCAGCAGCTGGGCTAGCGGGATTGGAGAGACCCAGTACTTC